The 19 T cell receptor beta chains presented below share a single source sample, sequenced in a study of shared clonotypes between healthy human individuals. Repertoires were generated with immunoSEQ multiplex PCR, while TCRdb's copy carries only in-frame clones and drops some. Among about 1.1 million clones listed, around 77% were seen once. Sequencing was carried out using memory CD4+ T cells from PBMCs. Subset: CD45RA-negative fraction. The receptors originated from a young man in good health. Some clones in this sample may be carry-over from other donors' samples.

The chain joins TRBV7-2 to TRBJ1-3; TRBD1 might be the D (5 bases). Trimming removed 2 bases at V and 9 bases at J, with 20 bases between. Germline-derived CDR1 and CDR2 are SGHTA and FQGNSA. CDR3 length equals 16 residues. The CDR3 region is CASSLWRGLLGGTIYF. The CDR3 nucleotides read TGTGCCAGCAGCTTATGGAGGGGCCTACTTGGAGGCACCATATATTTT.

This chain joins TRBV11-2 and TRBJ1-2; possibly TRBD1 for D (5 bases). V was cut by 4 bases and J by 6 bases, with 15 bases left in between. This CDR3 has 14 residues. CDR1 and CDR2 from the germline V gene are SGHAT and FQNNGV. CDR3 region: CASSSVRGVDGYTF. The CDR3 DNA reads as TGTGCCAGCAGCTCCGTTCGGGGGGTTGATGGCTACACCTTC.

The chain carries TRBV25-1 and TRBJ2-5; TRBD1 matches at 11 bases. CDR1 and CDR2 from the germline V gene are MGHDK and SYGVNS. Trimming removed 7 bases from V and 2 bases from J; junction bases left unmatched: 9. There are 16 residues in the CDR3. This CDR3 is CASKGTGGPRQETQYF. For the CDR3, the DNA is TGTGCCAGCAAAGGGACAGGGGGTCCCCGTCAAGAGACCCAGTACTTC.

This clone has just a few counts. The V call is TRBV18, the J call TRBJ1-1; 7 nucleotides align to TRBD1. The V and J ends lost 2 bases and 2 bases, in that order; junction bases with no gene match: 8. Germline CDR1 is KGHSH and CDR2 is LQKENI. There are 16 residues in the CDR3. The CDR3 DNA follows: TGTGCCAGCTCACCAGTGGGACAGAGTTTCAACACTGAAGCTTTCTTT. Amino acid sequence: CASSPVGQSFNTEAFF.

The DNA of the CDR3 is TGTGCCAGCAGCTTACTTCCTAGTTCCGCTGGAAACACCATATATTTT. Residues: CASSLLPSSAGNTIYF. The chain has TRBV7-6 and TRBJ1-3, with no clear D. The CDR3 runs 16 residues. CDR1 and CDR2 (germline): SGHVS, FNYEAQ. V was trimmed by 2 bases and J by 2 bases, leaving 13 bases between them.

V gene TRBV4-1 combines with J gene TRBJ2-5, with a weak D call TRBD2 (7 bases). The germline V gene encodes CDR1 MGHRA and CDR2 YSYEKL. This CDR3 contains 15 residues. Trimming shortened V by 7 bases and J by 1 base, and 16 bases separated the two germline ends. The CDR3 DNA sequence: TGCGCCAGCAAAGGGGGGGGTAGGCCCCAAGAGACCCAGTACTTC. This encodes CASKGGGRPQETQYF.

Remarks on this clone: Additional DNA sequences in this sample encode the identical CDR3. The V call is TRBV28, the J call TRBJ1-2; 9 nucleotides match TRBD1. The CDR3 extends over 13 amino acids. CDR1 and CDR2 from the germline V gene are MDHEN and SYDVKM. V gave up 6 bases and J gave up 4 bases; unmatched junction bases: 3. The chain's CDR3 is CASRPTGGYGYTF. In DNA form, the CDR3 reads TGTGCCAGCAGACCGACAGGGGGCTATGGCTACACCTTC.

The V call is TRBV7-2, the J call TRBJ2-2, with D uncertain. Trimming removed 3 bases from V and 5 bases from J, with 13 bases in between. CDR1 and CDR2 (germline): SGHTA, FQGNSA. The CDR3 covers 15 residues. The CDR3 sequence: CASSFAPSRTGELFF. The CDR3, as DNA: TGTGCCAGCAGCTTCGCCCCAAGCAGGACCGGGGAGCTGTTTTTT.

This clone was seen a few times. This chain links TRBV5-1 with TRBJ1-1; TRBD1 agrees at 9 bases. The V gene end was trimmed by 2 bases and the J gene end by 7 bases; junction bases not matched to a gene: 6. The germline V gene encodes CDR1 SGHRS and CDR2 YFSETQ. This CDR3 region has 14 residues. The CDR3 loop reads CASSLPGTGIEAFF. Written as DNA, the CDR3 is TGCGCCAGCAGCTTACCGGGGACAGGGATTGAAGCTTTCTTT.

This chain links TRBV28 with TRBJ1-2; TRBD1 matches 9 bases. The ends lost 6 bases at V and 6 bases at J; junction bases unmatched: 17. In germline, CDR1 is MDHEN, CDR2 SYDVKM. The CDR3 extends over 17 amino acids. CDR3 sequence (DNA): TGTGCCAGCAGCCATTACTTTTTAGGACAGGGGACTAATGGCTACACCTTC. Encoded protein: CASSHYFLGQGTNGYTF.

This clone has just one count. This sequence joins TRBV4-1 and TRBJ2-7; perhaps TRBD2 as D (6 bases). V gave up 3 bases and J gave up 0 bases, with 15 bases separating them. There are 16 residues in the CDR3. Germline V gene lookup returns CDR1 MGHRA and CDR2 YSYEKL. The CDR3 DNA reads TGCGCCAGCAGCCATTGGGACGGGAGAAGCTCCTACGAGCAGTACTTC. Amino acid sequence: CASSHWDGRSSYEQYF.

This clone was counted only a few times. The gene calls are TRBV10-1 and TRBJ2-7; 8 bases align to TRBD1. Per the germline V gene, CDR1 is WNHNN and CDR2 is SYGVQD (reference sequence). V gave up 5 bases and J gave up 5 bases; unmatched junction bases: 5. This CDR3 has 13 residues. The CDR3 sequence is CASSQGAENEQYF. The DNA of the CDR3 is TGCGCCAGCAGTCAGGGGGCGGAGAACGAGCAGTACTTC.

Only a few counts were recorded for this clone. Other DNA sequences in the sample encode the same CDR3. The chain employs TRBV6-1 and TRBJ2-7; D remains unclear. Trimming took 1 base from V and 0 from J, leaving 7 bases between them. Germline V CDR1 and CDR2: MNHNS, SASEGT. The CDR3 consists of 14 residues. The CDR3 DNA reads TGTGCCAGCAGTGAAGAGCCTGTCTCCTACGAGCAGTACTTC. Protein product: CASSEEPVSYEQYF.

The chain uses TRBV7-9 and TRBJ1-3, with D tentatively TRBD1 (6 bases). Germline V gives CDR1 SEHNR, CDR2 FQNEAQ (reference sequence). The CDR3 is made up of 14 amino acids. Deletions cut 4 bases from V and 7 bases from J, with 14 bases between. The CDR3 protein is CASSSQDRLNTIYF. The DNA of the CDR3 is TGTGCCAGCAGCTCACAGGACAGACTGAACACCATATATTTT.

This chain joins TRBV28 and TRBJ2-1; D is perhaps TRBD2 (6 bases). In germline, CDR1 is MDHEN, CDR2 SYDVKM. This CDR3 spans 11 amino acids. The V gene lost 4 bases and the J gene lost 14 bases, with 12 bases spanning the gap. This CDR3 reads CASSSRRDEFF. In DNA, the CDR3 is TGTGCCAGCAGTTCGAGGCGGGATGAGTTCTTC.

V gene TRBV28 combines with J gene TRBJ2-5; 9 nucleotides agree with TRBD2. Germline CDR1 MDHEN, CDR2 SYDVKM. The CDR3 has 13 amino acids. With V trimmed by 6 bases and J by 7 bases, 6 bases remained unmatched. The CDR3 DNA sequence: TGTGCCAGCAGGGGACTAGCCCCCTTGACCCAGTACTTC. Translation: CASRGLAPLTQYF.

CDR3 region: CSVEGQGHGYTF. In DNA form, the CDR3 reads TGCAGCGTCGAGGGACAGGGCCATGGCTACACCTTC. The chain links TRBV29-1 to TRBJ1-2, with 9 bases lining up with TRBD1. The junction had 5 bases not matched to a gene; V was cut back by 6 bases and J by 6 bases. This CDR3 region has 12 residues. Per the germline V gene, CDR1 is SQVTM and CDR2 is ANQGSEA.

The V and J genes are TRBV14 and TRBJ2-5; perhaps D is TRBD1 or TRBD2 (5 bases each). The germline CDR1 and CDR2 sequences are SGHDN and FVKESK. CDR3 size: 13 residues. Trimming removed 6 bases at V and 4 bases at J, with 12 bases between. CDR3 bases: TGTGCCAGCAGTGTGGTCGGGGCAGAGACCCAGTACTTC. This translates into CASSVVGAETQYF.

This clone was recorded at least ten times. The V and J genes are TRBV11-2 and TRBJ2-5, with unresolved D. Trimming stripped 1 base from V and 1 base from J, with 7 bases between. The CDR3 extends over 14 amino acids. CDR1 and CDR2 (germline): SGHAT, FQNNGV. The CDR3 here is CASSLGQFQETQYF. In DNA, the CDR3 is TGTGCCAGCAGCTTAGGACAATTCCAAGAGACCCAGTACTTC.